The 10 T cell receptor beta chains below were found in one sample sequenced in a study of early T cells in non-severe SARS-CoV-2 infection. Via MiXCR, TCRdb re-called the 5' RACE reads, giving one row per CDR3 protein. The sample holds around 58,000 distinct CDR3 sequences, around 8% seen once. The input for sequencing was whole blood, taken at baseline. These receptors came from an adult who was a healthcare worker with PCR-confirmed SARS-CoV-2 infection or an uninfected control (not recorded which).

This clonotype has ten or more counts. The chain couples TRBV6-6 to TRBJ2-7, with 8 bases matching TRBD1. The CDR3 consists of 13 residues. CDR1 MNHNY and CDR2 SVGAGI come from the germline V gene (reference sequence). J lost 6 bases, V lost 2 bases, and 3 bases had no gene match. The CDR3 here is CASSYLDRGEQYF. The CDR3 coding sequence is TGTGCCAGCAGTTACCTAGACAGGGGCGAGCAGTACTTC.

This chain connects TRBV7-2 to TRBJ2-6; D uncertain. The CDR3 has 15 amino acids. Trimming pared 10 bases from V and 2 bases from J, leaving 15 bases between. Germline V gene lookup returns CDR1 SGHTA and CDR2 FQGNSA. The CDR3, as DNA: TGTGCCACCCTCCCCCGTGGTCCTGGGGCCAACGTCCTGACTTTC. Its protein product is CATLPRGPGANVLTF.

This chain uses TRBV28 with TRBJ2-7; TRBD2 matches at 7 bases. The junction had 11 bases not matched to a gene; V was cut back by 2 bases and J by 1 base. Germline V gene lookup returns CDR1 MDHEN and CDR2 SYDVKM. The CDR3 runs 17 residues. The CDR3 region has the DNA TGTGCCAGCAGTTTAATAAGGGGCGGGAGATCTTCCTACGAGCAGTACTTC. Amino acids: CASSLIRGGRSSYEQYF.

The table lists this clonotype with many counts. The rearrangement joins TRBV30 to TRBJ2-3; 7 positions agree with TRBD2. Germline trimming cut 3 bases from V and 1 base from J; bases unmatched to any gene: 7. The germline V gene encodes CDR1 GTSNPN and CDR2 SVGIG (reference sequence). The CDR3 covers 15 residues. The CDR3 sequence is CAWSRGSRGTDTQYF. As DNA, the CDR3 is TGTGCCTGGAGCCGCGGGAGCCGGGGCACAGATACGCAGTATTTT.

In this sample, this clonotype turned up a few times. This chain connects TRBV10-3 to TRBJ2-2; D not certain. Germline assignment: CDR1 ENHRY and CDR2 SYGVKD. The CDR3 runs 12 residues. The ends were cut back, 0 bases at V and 6 bases at J, with 2 bases in the middle. The DNA of the CDR3 is TGTGCCATCAGTGAGTCGCCCGGGGAGCTGTTTTTT. Its translation is CAISESPGELFF.

The V call is TRBV12-3 or TRBV12-4, the J call TRBJ1-2, with D possibly matching TRBD1 (5 bases). With 0 bases removed from V and 5 bases from J, the gap between germline ends came to 16 bases. The CDR3 is 16 amino acids. The CDR3 region is CASSLAPGTTLYGYTF. CDR3 sequence (DNA): TGTGCCAGCAGTTTAGCGCCCGGGACGACTCTTTATGGCTACACCTTC.

This chain connects TRBV28 to TRBJ2-5; TRBD2 matches 12 bases. Unmatched junction bases numbered 4, after V lost 3 bases and J lost 2 bases. The CDR3 loop spans 16 amino acids. Germline CDR1 MDHEN, CDR2 SYDVKM. The CDR3 nucleotides read TGTGCCAGCAGTTTTCTTGGACTAGCGGGGCAAGAGACCCAGTACTTC. Encoded protein: CASSFLGLAGQETQYF.

This clonotype was detected many times. The chain has TRBV6-5 and TRBJ2-7; the match to TRBD2 covers 14 bases. CDR1 is MNHEY, CDR2 SVGAGI, per germline. V lost 2 bases, J lost 5 bases, and 5 bases stayed unmatched. The CDR3 is made up of 16 amino acids. The CDR3 reads CASSYLTSGRVDEQYF. The CDR3 bases are TGTGCCAGCAGTTACCTGACTAGCGGGAGGGTCGACGAGCAGTACTTC.

This chain links TRBV19 with TRBJ2-1, with 8 bases aligning to TRBD1. Germline V lookup: CDR1 LNHDA, CDR2 SQIVND (reference sequence). With V trimmed by 6 bases and J by 0 bases, 7 bases remained unmatched. The CDR3 spans 16 residues. The CDR3 sequence is CASSRTGQGSYNEQFF. CDR3 sequence (DNA): TGTGCCAGTAGCCGGACCGGACAGGGCTCCTACAATGAGCAGTTCTTC.

In this sample, this clonotype turned up many times. The chain is built from TRBV7-8 and TRBJ2-3; the match to TRBD2 covers 10 bases. Germline CDR1 reads SGHVS; CDR2 reads FQNEAQ. This CDR3 is built from 13 residues. V lost 5 bases to trimming and J lost 12 bases; unmatched junction nucleotides: 8. The CDR3 is CASSPRTSGEQYF. CDR3 sequence (DNA): TGTGCCAGCAGCCCCAGGACTAGCGGAGAACAGTATTTT.